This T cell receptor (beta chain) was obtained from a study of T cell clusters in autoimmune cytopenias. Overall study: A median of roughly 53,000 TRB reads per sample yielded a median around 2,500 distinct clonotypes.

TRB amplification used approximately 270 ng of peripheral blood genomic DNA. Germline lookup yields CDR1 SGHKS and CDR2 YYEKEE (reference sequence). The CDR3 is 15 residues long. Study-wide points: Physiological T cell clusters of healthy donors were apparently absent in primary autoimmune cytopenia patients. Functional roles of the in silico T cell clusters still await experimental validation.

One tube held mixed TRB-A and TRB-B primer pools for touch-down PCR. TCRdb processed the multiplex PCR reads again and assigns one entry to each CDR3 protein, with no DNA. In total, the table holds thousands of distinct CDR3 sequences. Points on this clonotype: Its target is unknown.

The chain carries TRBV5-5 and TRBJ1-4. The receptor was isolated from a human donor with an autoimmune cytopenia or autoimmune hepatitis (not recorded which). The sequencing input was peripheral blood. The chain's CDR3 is CASSPEATFNEKLFF.